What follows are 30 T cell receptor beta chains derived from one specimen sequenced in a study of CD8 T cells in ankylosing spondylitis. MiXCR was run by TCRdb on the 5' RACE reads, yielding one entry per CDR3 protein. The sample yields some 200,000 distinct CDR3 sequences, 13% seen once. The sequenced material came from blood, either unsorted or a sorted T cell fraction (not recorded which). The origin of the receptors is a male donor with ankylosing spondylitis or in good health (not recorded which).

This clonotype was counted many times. The CDR3 nucleotides are TGCGCCAGCAGCTTGGAAGGACGGGAAGCCTACGAGCAGTACTTC. Residues: CASSLEGREAYEQYF. This chain uses TRBV5-1 with TRBJ2-7; TRBD2 is a possible D gene (5 bases). The germline V and J ends were trimmed by 0 bases and 2 bases, with 12 bases remaining between them. The CDR3 spans 15 residues. Germline CDR1 is SGHRS and CDR2 is YFSETQ.

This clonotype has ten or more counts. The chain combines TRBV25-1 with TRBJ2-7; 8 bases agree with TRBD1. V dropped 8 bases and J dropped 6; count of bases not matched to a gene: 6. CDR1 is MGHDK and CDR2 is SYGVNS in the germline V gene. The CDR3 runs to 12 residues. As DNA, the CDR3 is TGTGCCAGCGGTCAGGGGGCCCTCGAGCAGTACTTC. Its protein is CASGQGALEQYF.

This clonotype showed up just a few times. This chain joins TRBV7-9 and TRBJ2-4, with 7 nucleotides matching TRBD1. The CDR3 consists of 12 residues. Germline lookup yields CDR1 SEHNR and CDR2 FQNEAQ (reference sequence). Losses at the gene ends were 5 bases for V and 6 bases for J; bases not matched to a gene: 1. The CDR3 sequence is CASSRQGNIQYF. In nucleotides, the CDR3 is TGTGCCAGCAGCCGACAGGGAAACATTCAGTACTTC.

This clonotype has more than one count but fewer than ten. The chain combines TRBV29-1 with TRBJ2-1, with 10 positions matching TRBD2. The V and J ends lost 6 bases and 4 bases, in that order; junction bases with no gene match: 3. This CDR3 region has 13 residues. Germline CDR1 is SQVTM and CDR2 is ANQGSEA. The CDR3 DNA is TGCAGCGTAGCGGGAGGGCCTTACAATGAGCAGTTCTTC. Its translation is CSVAGGPYNEQFF.

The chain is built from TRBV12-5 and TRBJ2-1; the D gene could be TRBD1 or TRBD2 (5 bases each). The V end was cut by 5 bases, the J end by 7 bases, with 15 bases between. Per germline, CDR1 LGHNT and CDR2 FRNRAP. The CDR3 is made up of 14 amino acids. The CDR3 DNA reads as TGTGCTAGTGGTCTCTCCGGGACCCCTAATGAGCAGTTCTTC. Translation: CASGLSGTPNEQFF.

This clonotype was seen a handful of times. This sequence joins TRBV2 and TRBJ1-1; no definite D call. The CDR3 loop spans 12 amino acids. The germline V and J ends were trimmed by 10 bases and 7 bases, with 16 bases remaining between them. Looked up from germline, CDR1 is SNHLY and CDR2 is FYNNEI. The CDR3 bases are TGTGCCACCCAAGGATCATACGGTGAAGCTTTCTTT. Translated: CATQGSYGEAFF.

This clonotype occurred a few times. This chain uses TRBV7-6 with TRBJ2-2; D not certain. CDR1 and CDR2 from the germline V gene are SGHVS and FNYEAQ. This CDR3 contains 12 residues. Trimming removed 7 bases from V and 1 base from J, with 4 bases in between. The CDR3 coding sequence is TGTGCCAGCACAGGGAACACCGGGGAGCTGTTTTTT. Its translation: CASTGNTGELFF.

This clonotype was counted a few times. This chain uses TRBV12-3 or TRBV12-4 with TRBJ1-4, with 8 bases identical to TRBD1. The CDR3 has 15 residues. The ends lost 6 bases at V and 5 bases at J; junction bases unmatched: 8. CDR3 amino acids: CASSHDRGPNEKLFF. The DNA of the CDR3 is TGTGCCAGCAGCCACGACAGGGGCCCCAATGAAAAACTGTTTTTT.

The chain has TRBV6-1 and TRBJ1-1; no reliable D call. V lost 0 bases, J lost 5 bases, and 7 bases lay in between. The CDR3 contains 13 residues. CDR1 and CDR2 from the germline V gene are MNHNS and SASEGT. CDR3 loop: CASSEALGTEAFF. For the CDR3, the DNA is TGTGCCAGCAGTGAAGCTCTGGGGACTGAAGCTTTCTTT.

CDR3 region: CASSQEREISYEQYF. CDR3 nucleotide sequence: TGCGCCAGCAGCCAAGAACGGGAGATTAGCTACGAGCAGTACTTC. The rearrangement joins TRBV4-1 to TRBJ2-7; D may be TRBD2 (6 bases). The germline V and J ends were trimmed by 0 bases and 3 bases, with 12 bases remaining between them. The CDR3 runs 15 residues. The germline gives CDR1 MGHRA, CDR2 YSYEKL.

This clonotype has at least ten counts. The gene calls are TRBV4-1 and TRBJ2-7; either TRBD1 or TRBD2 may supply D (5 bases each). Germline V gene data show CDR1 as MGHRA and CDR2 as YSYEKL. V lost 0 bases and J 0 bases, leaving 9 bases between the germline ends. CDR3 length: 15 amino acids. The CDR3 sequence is CASSQDVRGSYEQYF. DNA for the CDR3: TGCGCCAGCAGCCAAGATGTGAGGGGCTCCTACGAGCAGTACTTC.

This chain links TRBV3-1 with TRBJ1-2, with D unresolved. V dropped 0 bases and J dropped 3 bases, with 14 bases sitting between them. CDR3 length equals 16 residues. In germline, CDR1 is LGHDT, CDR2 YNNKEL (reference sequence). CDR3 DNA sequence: TGTGCCAGCAGCCAAGAAGGCGGCTTGGGTCACTATGGCTACACCTTC. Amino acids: CASSQEGGLGHYGYTF.

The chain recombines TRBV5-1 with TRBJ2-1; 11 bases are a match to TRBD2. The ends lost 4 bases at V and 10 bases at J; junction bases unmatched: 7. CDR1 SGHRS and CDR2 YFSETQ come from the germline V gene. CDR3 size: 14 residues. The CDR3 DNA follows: TGCGCCAGCAGCCATAGCGGGAGGGCCTGGGAGCAGTTCTTC. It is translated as CASSHSGRAWEQFF.

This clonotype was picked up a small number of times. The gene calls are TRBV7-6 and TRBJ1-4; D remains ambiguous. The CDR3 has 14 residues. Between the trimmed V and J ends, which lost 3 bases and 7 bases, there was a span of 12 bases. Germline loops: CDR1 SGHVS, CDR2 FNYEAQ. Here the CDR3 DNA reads TGTGCCAGCAGCTTGGCTCGGAAGGGTGAAAAACTGTTTTTT. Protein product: CASSLARKGEKLFF.

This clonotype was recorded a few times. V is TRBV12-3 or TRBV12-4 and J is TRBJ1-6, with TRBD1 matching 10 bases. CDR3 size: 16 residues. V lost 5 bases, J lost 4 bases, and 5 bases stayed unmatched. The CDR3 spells CASSGTGVGYNSPLHF. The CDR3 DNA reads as TGTGCCAGCAGTGGGACAGGGGTCGGATATAATTCACCCCTCCACTTT.

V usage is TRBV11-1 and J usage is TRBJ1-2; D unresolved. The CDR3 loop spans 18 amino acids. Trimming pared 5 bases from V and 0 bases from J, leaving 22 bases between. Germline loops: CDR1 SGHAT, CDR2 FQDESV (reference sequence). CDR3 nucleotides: TGTGCCAGCAGCGCCAGCCAGGTGGCGAGCATCCCTAACTATGGCTACACCTTC. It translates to CASSASQVASIPNYGYTF.

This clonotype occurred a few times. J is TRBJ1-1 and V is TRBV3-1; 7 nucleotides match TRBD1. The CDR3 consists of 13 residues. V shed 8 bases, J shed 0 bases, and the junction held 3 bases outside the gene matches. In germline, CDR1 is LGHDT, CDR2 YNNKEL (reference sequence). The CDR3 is CASGQVLNTEAFF. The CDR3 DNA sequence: TGTGCCAGCGGACAGGTGTTGAACACTGAAGCTTTCTTT.

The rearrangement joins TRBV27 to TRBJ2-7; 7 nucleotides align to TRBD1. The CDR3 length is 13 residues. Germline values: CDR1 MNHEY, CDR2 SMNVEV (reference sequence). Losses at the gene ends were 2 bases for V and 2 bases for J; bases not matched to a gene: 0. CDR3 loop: CASSLQGAYEQYF. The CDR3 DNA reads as TGTGCCAGCAGTTTACAGGGGGCCTACGAGCAGTACTTC.

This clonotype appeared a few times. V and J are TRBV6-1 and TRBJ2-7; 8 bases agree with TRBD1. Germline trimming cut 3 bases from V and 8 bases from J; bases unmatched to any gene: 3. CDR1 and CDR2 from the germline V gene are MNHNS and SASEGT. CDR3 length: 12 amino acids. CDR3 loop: CASSEGQDKQYF. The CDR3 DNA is TGTGCCAGCAGTGAGGGACAGGATAAGCAGTACTTC.

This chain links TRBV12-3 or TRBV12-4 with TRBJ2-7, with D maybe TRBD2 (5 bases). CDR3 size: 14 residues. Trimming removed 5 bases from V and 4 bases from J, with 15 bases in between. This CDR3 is CASSVSGRLYEQYF. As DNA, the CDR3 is TGTGCCAGCAGTGTGAGCGGAAGGTTGTACGAGCAGTACTTC.

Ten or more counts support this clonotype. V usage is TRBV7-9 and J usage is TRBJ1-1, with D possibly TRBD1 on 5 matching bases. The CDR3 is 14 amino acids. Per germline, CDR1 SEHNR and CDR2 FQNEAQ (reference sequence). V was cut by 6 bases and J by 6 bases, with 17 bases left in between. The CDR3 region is CASSVLVAGPEAFF. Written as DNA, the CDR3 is TGTGCCAGCAGTGTTCTGGTCGCAGGGCCTGAAGCTTTCTTT.

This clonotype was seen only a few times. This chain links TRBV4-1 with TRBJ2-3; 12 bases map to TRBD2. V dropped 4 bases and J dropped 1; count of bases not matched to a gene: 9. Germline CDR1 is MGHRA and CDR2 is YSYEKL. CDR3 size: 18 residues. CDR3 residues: CASSPRLAGGYGTDTQYF. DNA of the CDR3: TGCGCCAGCAGCCCCAGGCTAGCGGGGGGGTATGGCACAGATACGCAGTATTTT.

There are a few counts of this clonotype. The CDR3 DNA follows: TGTGCCAGCCGGTCGGTGGGGACAAACTATGGCTACACCTTC. Translation gives CASRSVGTNYGYTF. V is TRBV9 and J is TRBJ1-2, with D possibly TRBD1 on 6 matching bases. CDR3 length equals 14 residues. CDR1 and CDR2 from the germline V gene are SGDLS and YYNGEE. Trimming took off 7 bases at V and 2 bases at J, with 15 bases between the two ends. Combining the CDR3 with reference TRBV9 and TRBJ1-2 gives the whole variable domain DSGVTQTPKHLITATGQRVTLRCSPRSGDLSVYWYQQSLDQGLQFLIQYYNGEERAKGNILERFSAQQFPDLHSELNLSSLELGDSALYFCASRSVGTNYGYTFGSGTRLTVV.

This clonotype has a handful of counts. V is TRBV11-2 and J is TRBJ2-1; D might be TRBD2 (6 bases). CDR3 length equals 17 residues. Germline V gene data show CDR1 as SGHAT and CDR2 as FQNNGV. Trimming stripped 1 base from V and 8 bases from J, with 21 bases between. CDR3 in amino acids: CASSLGSGRHGGDEQFF. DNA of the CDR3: TGTGCCAGCAGCTTAGGGTCGGGGAGGCACGGAGGGGATGAGCAGTTCTTC.

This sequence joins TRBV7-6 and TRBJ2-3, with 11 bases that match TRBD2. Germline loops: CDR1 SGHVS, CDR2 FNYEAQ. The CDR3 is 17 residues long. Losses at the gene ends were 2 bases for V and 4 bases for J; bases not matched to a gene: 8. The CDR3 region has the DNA TGTGCCAGCAGCTTACTAGCGGGAGGAGCCCCCCCAGATACGCAGTATTTT. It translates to CASSLLAGGAPPDTQYF.

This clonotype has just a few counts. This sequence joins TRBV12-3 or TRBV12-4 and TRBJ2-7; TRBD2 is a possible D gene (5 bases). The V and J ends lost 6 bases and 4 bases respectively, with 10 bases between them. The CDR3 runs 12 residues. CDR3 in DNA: TGTGCCAGCAGCACGGAGGCGTACGAGCAGTACTTC. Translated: CASSTEAYEQYF.

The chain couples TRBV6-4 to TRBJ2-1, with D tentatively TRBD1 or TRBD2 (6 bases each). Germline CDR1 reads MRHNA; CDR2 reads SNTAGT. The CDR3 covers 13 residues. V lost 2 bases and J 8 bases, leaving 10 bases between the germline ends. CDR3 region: CASSDTGADEQFF. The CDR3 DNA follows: TGTGCCAGCAGTGACACGGGGGCGGATGAGCAGTTCTTC.

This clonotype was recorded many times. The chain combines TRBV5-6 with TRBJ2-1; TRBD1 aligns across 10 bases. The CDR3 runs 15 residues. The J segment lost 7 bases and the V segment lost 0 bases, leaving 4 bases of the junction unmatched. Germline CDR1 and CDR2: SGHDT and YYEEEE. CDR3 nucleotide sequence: TGTGCCAGCAGCTTGGTGGGACAGGGGAAGAATGAGCAGTTCTTC. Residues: CASSLVGQGKNEQFF.

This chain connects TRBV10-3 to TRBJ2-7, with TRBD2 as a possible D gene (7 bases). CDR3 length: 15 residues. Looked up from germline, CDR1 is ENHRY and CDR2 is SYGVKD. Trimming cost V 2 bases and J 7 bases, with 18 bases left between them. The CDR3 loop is CAISEEMRGGDEQYF. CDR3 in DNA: TGTGCCATCAGTGAGGAGATGAGGGGGGGCGATGAGCAGTACTTC.

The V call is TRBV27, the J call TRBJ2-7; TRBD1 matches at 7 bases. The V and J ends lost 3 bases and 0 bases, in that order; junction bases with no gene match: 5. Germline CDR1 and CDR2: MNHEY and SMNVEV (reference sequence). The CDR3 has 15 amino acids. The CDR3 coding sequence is TGTGCCAGCAGTTTGCGACAGGGCCTCTCCTACGAGCAGTACTTC. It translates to CASSLRQGLSYEQYF.